Presented here are 12 T cell receptor beta chains from one specimen sequenced in a study of cytomegalovirus exposure and HLA in healthy donors. The PCR ran on 60 Vbeta and 13 Jbeta primers. The method was immunoSEQ multiplex PCR; TCRdb's version includes in-frame clones alone and lacks a portion of them. Of 80,000 or so clones listed, approximately 61% are singletons. Sequencing used PBMCs. These receptors all stem from a woman aged 45-60 years in good health and CMV-seropositive.

This chain links TRBV2 with TRBJ2-1, with 10 bases that match TRBD2. Germline V gene lookup returns CDR1 SNHLY and CDR2 FYNNEI. The CDR3 spans 15 residues. Trimming took 6 bases from V and 4 from J; bases not matched to a gene: 6. Written as DNA, the CDR3 is TGTGCCAGCAGGTCGGGACTAGCGATTTACAATGAGCAGTTCTTC. As protein: CASRSGLAIYNEQFF.

A remark on this clone: The conserved phenylalanine or tryptophan is not found at the CDR3 terminus, so this likely reflects a read error. Because the CDR3's place on the DNA is in doubt, the DNA is left out and the CDR3 is given as listed by TCRdb. The chain joins TRBV7-9 to TRBJ1-1; whether TRBD1, the table's D call, matches the DNA was not checked. The CDR3 region is 10 residues in length, termini included. The germline CDR1 and CDR2 sequences are SEHNR and FQNEAQ (reference sequence). CDR3 amino acids: CASTTDPDWC.

The chain uses TRBV30 and TRBJ1-3; TRBD1 aligns across 9 bases. There are 13 residues in the CDR3. J was trimmed by 8 bases and V by 3 bases; bases with no gene match: 5. From germline, CDR1 is GTSNPN and CDR2 SVGIG (reference sequence). The CDR3 nucleotides read TGTGCCTGGAGGGGACAGGGATGGGACACCATATATTTT. Translated, it gives CAWRGQGWDTIYF.

This clone has more than one count but fewer than ten. The CDR3 DNA reads TGTGCCAGCACCCTTAACGTAGGGAGGAGGCATGAAGCTTTCTTT. This codes for CASTLNVGRRHEAFF. This chain connects TRBV25-1 to TRBJ1-1; D is unclear. The germline V gene encodes CDR1 MGHDK and CDR2 SYGVNS. V was clipped by 7 bases and J by 7 bases, with 22 bases between them. The CDR3 totals 15 residues.

CDR3 amino acids: CASSEDSDRSGYTF. As DNA, the CDR3 is TGTGCCAGCAGTGAAGACTCCGATCGCTCCGGCTACACCTTC. This chain connects TRBV2 to TRBJ1-2; D gene ambiguous. Per germline, CDR1 SNHLY and CDR2 FYNNEI. The CDR3 length is 14 residues. V gave up 1 base and J gave up 8 bases, with 14 bases separating them.

The rearrangement uses TRBV29-1 and TRBJ2-2, with D unclear. This CDR3 has 12 amino acids. The germline V gene encodes CDR1 SQVTM and CDR2 ANQGSEA. Between the trimmed V and J ends, which lost 1 base and 3 bases, there was a span of 3 bases. The DNA for the CDR3 is TGCAGCGTTGAAGGGCACACCGGGGAGCTGTTTTTT. Amino acids: CSVEGHTGELFF.

This chain links TRBV19 with TRBJ1-5; 8 bases map to TRBD1. This CDR3 contains 14 residues. Germline CDR1 reads LNHDA; CDR2 reads SQIVND (reference sequence). The ends lost 10 bases at V and 1 base at J; junction bases unmatched: 6. CDR3 coding DNA: TGTGCCACCTGGGACAGGAGGAGCAATCAGCCCCAGCATTTT. It yields the protein CATWDRRSNQPQHF.

This sequence joins TRBV6-5 and TRBJ1-1; unclear D gene. CDR3 size: 13 residues. Germline V gene data show CDR1 as MNHEY and CDR2 as SVGAGI. V lost 0 bases and J lost 11, with 13 bases in between. The CDR3 nucleotides read TGTGCCAGCAGTTACTCGAACAGTGCTGGTGCTTTCTTT. Translation gives CASSYSNSAGAFF.

The V gene is TRBV5-1, the J gene TRBJ1-3, with 9 nucleotides matching TRBD1. Germline-derived CDR1 and CDR2 are SGHRS and YFSETQ. The CDR3 is 15 residues long. With V trimmed by 2 bases and J by 4 bases, 4 bases remained unmatched. The CDR3 is CASSLEGQGGNTIYF. DNA for the CDR3: TGCGCCAGCAGCTTAGAGGGACAGGGAGGAAACACCATATATTTT.

The genes are TRBV27 and TRBJ1-4; 7 nucleotides align to TRBD1. V dropped 6 bases and J dropped 7; count of bases not matched to a gene: 14. In germline, CDR1 is MNHEY, CDR2 SMNVEV (reference sequence). CDR3 length: 16 residues. The CDR3 region is CASSTYRDSFTEKLFF. In DNA, the CDR3 is TGTGCCAGCAGCACCTACAGGGACAGCTTCACTGAAAAACTGTTTTTT.

This clone has only a few counts. The chain employs TRBV27 and TRBJ1-2; 7 bases are a match to TRBD1. Germline trimming cut 5 bases from V and 4 bases from J; bases unmatched to any gene: 10. Germline V CDR1 and CDR2: MNHEY, SMNVEV (reference sequence). This CDR3 comprises 15 residues. CDR3 loop: CASSPTYTGAYGYTF. In DNA form, the CDR3 reads TGTGCCAGCAGTCCGACCTATACAGGGGCCTATGGCTACACCTTC.

This chain joins TRBV5-1 and TRBJ1-1, with 8 nucleotides matching TRBD1. This CDR3 has 14 residues. Germline V CDR1 and CDR2: SGHRS, YFSETQ. V dropped 4 bases and J dropped 11; count of bases not matched to a gene: 13. Here the CDR3 reads CASSPGQAVGEAFF. CDR3 bases: TGCGCCAGCAGCCCGGGACAGGCTGTTGGTGAGGCTTTCTTT.